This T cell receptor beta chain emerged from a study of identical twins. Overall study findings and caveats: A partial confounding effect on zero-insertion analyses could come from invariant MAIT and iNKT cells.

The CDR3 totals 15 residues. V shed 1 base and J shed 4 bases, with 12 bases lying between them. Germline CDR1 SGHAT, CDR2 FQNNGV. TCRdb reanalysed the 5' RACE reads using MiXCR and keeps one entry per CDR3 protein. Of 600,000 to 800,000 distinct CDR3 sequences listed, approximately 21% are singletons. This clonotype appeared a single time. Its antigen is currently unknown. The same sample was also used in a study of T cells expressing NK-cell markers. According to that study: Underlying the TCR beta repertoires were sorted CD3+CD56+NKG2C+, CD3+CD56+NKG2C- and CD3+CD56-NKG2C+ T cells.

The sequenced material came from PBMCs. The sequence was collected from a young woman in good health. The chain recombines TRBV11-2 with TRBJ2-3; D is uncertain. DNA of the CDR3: TGTGCCAGCAGCTTAGCCCCCGGCCGCGCAGATACGCAGTATTTT. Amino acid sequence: CASSLAPGRADTQYF. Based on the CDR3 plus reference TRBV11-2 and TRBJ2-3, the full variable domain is EAGVAQSPRYKIIEKRQSVAFWCNPISGHATLYWYQQILGQGPKLLIQFQNNGVVDDSQLPKDRFSAERLKGVDSTLKIQPAKLEDSAVYLCASSLAPGRADTQYFGPGTRLTVL.